The next 10 T cell receptor beta chains were all read from a single sample in a study of tumor-infiltrating lymphocytes in primary liver carcinoma. Both RNA and DNA were isolated together from about 20-30 mg of bulk tissue that had not been sorted. Synthesis of TCR beta cDNA was carried out from 500 ng total RNA with a constant-region primer. Three nested multiplex PCR rounds of slightly modified ARM-PCR generated TCR beta libraries. Use of TRBV1-TRBV30 forward primers with a C-beta reverse primer characterized the first two PCR rounds, which lasted about 9 cycles each. TCRdb reprocessed the multiplex PCR reads with MiXCR, giving one entry per CDR3 protein. Here the sample spans more than 50,000 distinct CDR3 sequences, about 80% being singletons. The specimen sequenced was liver tumor tissue from sampling region 2. Subset denoted: tumor region T2, inferior pole. Receptors were obtained from a middle-aged man with primary liver carcinoma and hepatitis B virus infection.

On this clonotype: The junction differs from germline at one of its ends, possibly a read error. This chain joins TRBV6-6 and TRBJ2-1; 9 bases line up with TRBD2. The CDR3 has 16 residues. Germline V gene lookup returns CDR1 MNHNY and CDR2 SVGAGI (reference sequence). CDR3 sequence reads: CTSSSTYDLAGNEQFF. CDR3 bases: TGTACCAGCAGTTCCACATATGACCTAGCGGGAAATGAGCAGTTCTTC.

For this clonotype: At one end the junction does not follow the germline gene, possibly because of a read error. The chain links TRBV11-2 to TRBJ2-5; D possibly corresponds to TRBD1 (5 bases). The CDR3 extends over 13 amino acids. Germline lookup yields CDR1 SGHAT and CDR2 FQNNGV. CDR3 region: CAISTSLGDTQYF. The CDR3 DNA reads as TGTGCCATCAGCACCAGTCTAGGGGATACTCAGTACTTC.

A note on this clonotype: One junction end does not reproduce the germline sequence, and a read error may be involved. The gene calls are TRBV6-2 or TRBV6-3 and TRBJ2-3; D unclear. The germline gives CDR1 MNHEY, CDR2 SVGEGT. CDR3 size: 16 residues. The CDR3 DNA sequence: TGTGTCAGCAGTGGCTCCACAGTGGGTTACACAGATACGCAGTATTTC. Amino acids: CVSSGSTVGYTDTQYF.

This chain uses TRBV7-9 with TRBJ2-4; weak D call: TRBD2 (6 bases). Germline assignment: CDR1 SEHNR and CDR2 FQNEAQ (reference sequence). The CDR3 spans 16 residues. The germline V and J ends were trimmed by 6 bases and 2 bases, with 17 bases remaining between them. The CDR3 nucleotides are TGTGCCAGCAGTTCACGAGCGGAGGGGTCCAAAAACATTCAGTACTTC. Translating it yields CASSSRAEGSKNIQYF.

On this clonotype itself: A read error may explain this, as a much larger clone is one base away. As the CDR3 is not closed by the conserved phenylalanine or tryptophan, this likely results from a read error. V usage is TRBV28 and J usage is TRBJ2-3; D uncertain. Germline V lookup: CDR1 MDHEN, CDR2 SYDVKM. This CDR3 has 13 residues. V shed 5 bases and J shed 0 bases, with 6 bases lying between them. CDR3 sequence (DNA): TGTGCCAGCAGTACAACTAGCACAGATACGCAGTATCTT. Translated, it gives CASSTTSTDTQYL.

The gene calls are TRBV5-4 and TRBJ2-6; D could derive from TRBD1 or TRBD2 (5 bases each). The CDR3 has 18 residues. The germline V gene has CDR1 SGHNT and CDR2 YYREEE (reference sequence). The CDR3 DNA follows: TGTGGCAACAGCTTCCCCTCGGGGCGAGGCTCTGGGGCCAACGTCCTGACTTTC. Translated, it gives CGNSFPSGRGSGANVLTF.

The CDR3 DNA is TGCGCCAGCAGCTCCTCAGACAGCGTACTAGCGGGAGGGCTGGGAAATGAGCAGTTCTTC. It is translated as CASSSSDSVLAGGLGNEQFF. V usage is TRBV4-1 and J usage is TRBJ2-1; 13 bases are a match to TRBD2. V shed 5 bases and J 7 bases; nucleotides not matched to a gene: 20. Germline lookup yields CDR1 MGHRA and CDR2 YSYEKL. The CDR3 runs to 20 residues.

A note on this clonotype: No conserved phenylalanine or tryptophan ends this CDR3, so it is likely a read error. The chain employs TRBV5-4 and TRBJ2-3; no reliable D call. CDR3 length: 16 amino acids. Trimming took 3 bases from V and 6 from J, leaving 20 bases between them. The germline gives CDR1 SGHNT, CDR2 YYREEE (reference sequence). CDR3 coding DNA: TGTGCCAGCAGCTCCACTACACCATCTAACACTGATACGCAGTATCTT. It encodes CASSSTTPSNTDTQYL.

Worth noting for this clonotype: As the CDR3 is not closed by the conserved phenylalanine or tryptophan, this likely results from a read error. It is unclear where the CDR3 begins or ends on the DNA, so no DNA is shown, and the CDR3 is as TCRdb lists it. The chain couples TRBV11-2 to TRBJ2-1. CDR1 and CDR2 from the germline V gene are SGHAT and FQNNGV. Inclusive of both ends, the CDR3 amounts to 14 amino acids. CDR3 sequence reads: CASSFIEQNNEQLL.

This clonotype was detected only a few times. Sequence at one end of the junction differs from germline and may be a read error. CDR3 nucleotides: TGTGCCAACAGCTTAGAGTACTCCAGTTCCTACGAGCAGTACTTC. It is translated as CANSLEYSSSYEQYF. The chain uses TRBV11-2 and TRBJ2-7, with D hard to call. Germline CDR1 and CDR2: SGHAT and FQNNGV. The CDR3 totals 15 residues.